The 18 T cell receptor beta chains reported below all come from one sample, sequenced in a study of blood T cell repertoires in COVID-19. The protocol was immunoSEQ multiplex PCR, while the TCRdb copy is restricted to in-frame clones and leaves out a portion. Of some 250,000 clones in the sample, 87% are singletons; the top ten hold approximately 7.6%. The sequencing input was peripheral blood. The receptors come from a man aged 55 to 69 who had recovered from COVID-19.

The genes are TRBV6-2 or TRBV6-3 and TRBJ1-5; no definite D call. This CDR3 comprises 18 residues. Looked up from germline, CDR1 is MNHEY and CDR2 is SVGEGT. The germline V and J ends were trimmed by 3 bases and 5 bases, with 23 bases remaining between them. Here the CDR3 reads CASSYVREGQQSHQPQHF. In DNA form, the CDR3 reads TGTGCCAGCAGTTATGTTCGAGAGGGTCAGCAGTCTCATCAGCCCCAGCATTTT.

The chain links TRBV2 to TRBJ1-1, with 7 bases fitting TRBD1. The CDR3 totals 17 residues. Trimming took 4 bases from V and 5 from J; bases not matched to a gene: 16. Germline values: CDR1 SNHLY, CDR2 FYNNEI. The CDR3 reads CASSGGFFRTGVTEAFF. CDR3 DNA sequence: TGTGCCAGCAGTGGGGGCTTTTTTCGTACAGGGGTTACTGAAGCTTTCTTT.

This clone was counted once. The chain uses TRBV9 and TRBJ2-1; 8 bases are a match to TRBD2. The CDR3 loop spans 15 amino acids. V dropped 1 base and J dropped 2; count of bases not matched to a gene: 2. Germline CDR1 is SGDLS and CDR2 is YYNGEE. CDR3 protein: CASSVSRGAYNEQFF. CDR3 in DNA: TGTGCCAGCAGCGTATCGCGGGGGGCCTACAATGAGCAGTTCTTC.

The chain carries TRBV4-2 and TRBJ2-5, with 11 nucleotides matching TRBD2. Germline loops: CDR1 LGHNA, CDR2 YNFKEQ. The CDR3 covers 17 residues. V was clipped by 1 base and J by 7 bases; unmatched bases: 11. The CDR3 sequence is CASSQGTLAGGQGTQYF. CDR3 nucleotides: TGTGCCAGCAGCCAAGGCACTTTAGCGGGGGGGCAGGGGACCCAGTACTTC.

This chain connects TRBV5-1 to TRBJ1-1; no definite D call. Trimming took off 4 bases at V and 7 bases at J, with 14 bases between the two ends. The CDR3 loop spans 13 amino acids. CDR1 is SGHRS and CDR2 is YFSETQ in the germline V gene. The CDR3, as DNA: TGCGCCAGCAGCAACGAGGGCGGGAGTGAAGCTTTCTTT. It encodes CASSNEGGSEAFF.

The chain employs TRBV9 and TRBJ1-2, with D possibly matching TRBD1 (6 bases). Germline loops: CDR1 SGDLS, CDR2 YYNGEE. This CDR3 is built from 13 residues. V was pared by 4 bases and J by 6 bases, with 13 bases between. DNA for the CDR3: TGTGCCAGCAGCACCCAGGGGACCCATGGCTACACCTTC. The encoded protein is CASSTQGTHGYTF.

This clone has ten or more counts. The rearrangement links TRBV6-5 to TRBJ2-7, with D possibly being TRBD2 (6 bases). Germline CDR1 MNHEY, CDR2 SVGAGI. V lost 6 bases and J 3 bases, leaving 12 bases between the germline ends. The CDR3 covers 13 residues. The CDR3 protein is CASSGGALYEQYF. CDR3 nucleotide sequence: TGTGCCAGCAGCGGAGGGGCGCTCTACGAGCAGTACTTC.

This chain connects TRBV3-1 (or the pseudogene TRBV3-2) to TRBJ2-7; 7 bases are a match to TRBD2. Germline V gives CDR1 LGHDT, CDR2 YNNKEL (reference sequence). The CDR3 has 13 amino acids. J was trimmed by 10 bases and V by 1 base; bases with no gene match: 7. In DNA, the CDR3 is TGTGCCAGCAGCCAAGCCCTAGCGGCGAGACAGTACGTC. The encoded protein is CASSQALAARQYV.

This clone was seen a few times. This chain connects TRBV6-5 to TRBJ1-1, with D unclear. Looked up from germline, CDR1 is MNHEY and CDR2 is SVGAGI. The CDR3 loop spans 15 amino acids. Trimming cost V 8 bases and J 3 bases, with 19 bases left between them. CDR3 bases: TGTGCCAGCGGAGGATCCCCCAAGAAATACACTGAAGCTTTCTTT. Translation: CASGGSPKKYTEAFF.

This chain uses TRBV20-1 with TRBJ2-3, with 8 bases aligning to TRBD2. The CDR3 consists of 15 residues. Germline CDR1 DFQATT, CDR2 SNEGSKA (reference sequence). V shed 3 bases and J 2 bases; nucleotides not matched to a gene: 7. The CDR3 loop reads CSASTAGGLTDTQYF. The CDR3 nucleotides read TGCAGTGCTAGTACGGCGGGGGGTCTCACAGATACGCAGTATTTT.

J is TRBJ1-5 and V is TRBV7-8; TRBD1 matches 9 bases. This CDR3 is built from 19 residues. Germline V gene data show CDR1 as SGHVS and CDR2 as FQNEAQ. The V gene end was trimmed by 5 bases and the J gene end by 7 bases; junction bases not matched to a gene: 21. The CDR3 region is CASSLISWTRTGEGQPQHF. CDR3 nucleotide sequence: TGTGCCAGCAGCCTCATTTCTTGGACCCGGACAGGGGAGGGACAGCCCCAGCATTTT.

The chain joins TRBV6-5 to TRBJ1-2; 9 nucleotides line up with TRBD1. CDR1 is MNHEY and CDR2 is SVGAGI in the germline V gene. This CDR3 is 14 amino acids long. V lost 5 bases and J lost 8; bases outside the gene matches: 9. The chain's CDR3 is CASSRDRERGGYTF. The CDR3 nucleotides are TGTGCCAGCAGTAGGGACAGGGAGAGGGGCGGCTACACCTTC.

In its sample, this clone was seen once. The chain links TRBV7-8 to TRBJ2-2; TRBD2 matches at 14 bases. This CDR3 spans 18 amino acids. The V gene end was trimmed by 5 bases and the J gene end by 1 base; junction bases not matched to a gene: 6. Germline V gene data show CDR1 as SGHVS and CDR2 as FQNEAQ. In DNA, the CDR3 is TGTGCCAGCAGCCCACCGGGACTAGCGGGGGAGAACACCGGGGAGCTGTTTTTT. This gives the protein CASSPPGLAGENTGELFF. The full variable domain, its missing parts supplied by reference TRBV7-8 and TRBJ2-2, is GAGVSQSPRYKVAKRGQDVALRCDPISGHVSLFWYQQALGQGPEFLTYFQNEAQLDKSGLPSDRFFAERPEGSVSTLKIQRTQQEDSAVYLCASSPPGLAGENTGELFFGEGSRLTVL.

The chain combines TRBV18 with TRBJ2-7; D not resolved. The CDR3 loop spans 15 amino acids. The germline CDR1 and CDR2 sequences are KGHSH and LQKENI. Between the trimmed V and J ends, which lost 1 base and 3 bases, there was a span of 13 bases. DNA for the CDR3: TGTGCCAGCTCACCACGGGCCCTAAGTTTCTACGAGCAGTACTTC. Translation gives CASSPRALSFYEQYF.

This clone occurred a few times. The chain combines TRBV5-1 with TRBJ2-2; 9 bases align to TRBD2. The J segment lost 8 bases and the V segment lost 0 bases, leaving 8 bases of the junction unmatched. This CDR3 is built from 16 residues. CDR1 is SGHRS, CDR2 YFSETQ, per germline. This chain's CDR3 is CASSLELAGPLGELFF. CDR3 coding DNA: TGCGCCAGCAGCTTGGAACTAGCGGGCCCCCTAGGGGAGCTGTTTTTT.

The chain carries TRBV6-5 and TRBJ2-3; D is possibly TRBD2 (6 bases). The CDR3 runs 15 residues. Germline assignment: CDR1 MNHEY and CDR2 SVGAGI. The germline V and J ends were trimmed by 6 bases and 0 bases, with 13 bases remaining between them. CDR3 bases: TGTGCCAGCAGCGCGCAGGGACTTAGCACAGATACGCAGTATTTT. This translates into CASSAQGLSTDTQYF.

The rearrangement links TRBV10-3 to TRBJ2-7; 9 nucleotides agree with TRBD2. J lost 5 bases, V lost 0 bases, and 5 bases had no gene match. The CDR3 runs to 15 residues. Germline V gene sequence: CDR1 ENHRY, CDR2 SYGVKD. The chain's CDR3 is CAISESIAGAHEQYF. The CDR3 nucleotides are TGTGCCATCAGTGAGTCGATAGCGGGGGCCCACGAGCAGTACTTC.

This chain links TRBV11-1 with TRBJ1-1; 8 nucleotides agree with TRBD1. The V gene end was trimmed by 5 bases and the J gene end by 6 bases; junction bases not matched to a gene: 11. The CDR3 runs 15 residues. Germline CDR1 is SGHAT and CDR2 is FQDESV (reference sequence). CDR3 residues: CASSEGQGPRAEAFF. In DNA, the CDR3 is TGTGCCAGCAGCGAAGGACAGGGCCCGCGGGCTGAAGCTTTCTTT.